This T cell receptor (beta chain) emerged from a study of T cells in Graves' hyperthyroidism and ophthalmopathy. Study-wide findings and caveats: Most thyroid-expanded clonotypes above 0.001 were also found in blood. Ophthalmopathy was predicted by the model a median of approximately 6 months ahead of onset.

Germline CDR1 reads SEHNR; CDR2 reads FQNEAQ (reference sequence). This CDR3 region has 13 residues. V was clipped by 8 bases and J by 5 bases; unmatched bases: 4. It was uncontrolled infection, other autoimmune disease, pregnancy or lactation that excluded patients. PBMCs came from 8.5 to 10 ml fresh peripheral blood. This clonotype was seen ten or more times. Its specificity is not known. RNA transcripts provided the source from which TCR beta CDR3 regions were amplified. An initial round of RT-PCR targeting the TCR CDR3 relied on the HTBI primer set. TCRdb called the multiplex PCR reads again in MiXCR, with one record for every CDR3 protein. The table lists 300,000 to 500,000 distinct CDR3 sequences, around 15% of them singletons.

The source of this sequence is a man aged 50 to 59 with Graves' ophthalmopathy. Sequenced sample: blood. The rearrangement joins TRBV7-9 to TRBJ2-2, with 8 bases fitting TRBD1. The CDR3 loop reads CASRGQGTGELFF. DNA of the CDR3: TGTGCCAGCCGCGGACAGGGAACCGGGGAGCTGTTTTTT.